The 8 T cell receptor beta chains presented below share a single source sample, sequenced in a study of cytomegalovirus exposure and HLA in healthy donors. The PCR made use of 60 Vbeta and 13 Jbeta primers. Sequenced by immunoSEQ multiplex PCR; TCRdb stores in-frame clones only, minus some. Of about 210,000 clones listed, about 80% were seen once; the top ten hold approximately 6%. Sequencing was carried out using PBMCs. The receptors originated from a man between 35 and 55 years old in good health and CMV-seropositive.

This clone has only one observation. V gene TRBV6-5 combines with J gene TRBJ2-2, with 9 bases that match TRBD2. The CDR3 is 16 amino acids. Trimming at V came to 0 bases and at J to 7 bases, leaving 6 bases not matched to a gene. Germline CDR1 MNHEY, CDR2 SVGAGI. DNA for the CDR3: TGTGCCAGCAGTTACTCTGGCGGGAGGGCCATCGGGGAGCTGTTTTTT. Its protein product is CASSYSGGRAIGELFF.

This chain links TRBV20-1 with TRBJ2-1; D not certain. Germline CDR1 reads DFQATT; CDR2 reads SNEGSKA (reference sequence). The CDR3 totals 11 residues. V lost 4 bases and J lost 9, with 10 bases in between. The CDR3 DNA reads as TGCAGTGCTACCTCGACGGGTGAGCAGTTCTTC. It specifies CSATSTGEQFF.

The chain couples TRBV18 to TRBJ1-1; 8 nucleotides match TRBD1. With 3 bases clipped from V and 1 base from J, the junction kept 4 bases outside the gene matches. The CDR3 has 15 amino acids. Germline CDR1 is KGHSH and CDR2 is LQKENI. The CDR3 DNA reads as TGTGCCAGCTCACCTAGGGACAGGCCGAACACTGAAGCTTTCTTT. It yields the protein CASSPRDRPNTEAFF. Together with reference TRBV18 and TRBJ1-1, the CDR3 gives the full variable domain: NAGVMQNPRHLVRRRGQEARLRCSPMKGHSHVYWYRQLPEEGLKFMVYLQKENIIDESGMPKERFSAEFPKEGPSILRIQQVVRGDSAAYFCASSPRDRPNTEAFFGQGTRLTVV.

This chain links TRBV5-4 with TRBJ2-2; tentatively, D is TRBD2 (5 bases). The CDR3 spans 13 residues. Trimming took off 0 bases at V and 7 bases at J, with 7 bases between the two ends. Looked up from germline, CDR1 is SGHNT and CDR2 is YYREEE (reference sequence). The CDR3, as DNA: TGTGCCAGCAGCTTGGGTAGCGACGGGGAGCTGTTTTTT. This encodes CASSLGSDGELFF.

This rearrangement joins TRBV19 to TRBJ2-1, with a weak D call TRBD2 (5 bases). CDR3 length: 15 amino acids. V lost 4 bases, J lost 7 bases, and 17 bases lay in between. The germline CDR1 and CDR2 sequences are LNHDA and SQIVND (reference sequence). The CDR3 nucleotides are TGTGCCAGTAGTACCGGGTTCGGACTGGGGAATGAGCAGTTCTTC. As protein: CASSTGFGLGNEQFF.

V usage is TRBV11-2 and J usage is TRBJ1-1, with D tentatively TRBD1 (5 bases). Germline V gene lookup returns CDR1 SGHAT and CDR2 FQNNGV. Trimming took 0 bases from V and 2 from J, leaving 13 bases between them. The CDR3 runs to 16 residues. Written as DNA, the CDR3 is TGTGCCAGCAGCTTAGATGGTTGGGGCGGAAACACTGAAGCTTTCTTT. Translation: CASSLDGWGGNTEAFF.

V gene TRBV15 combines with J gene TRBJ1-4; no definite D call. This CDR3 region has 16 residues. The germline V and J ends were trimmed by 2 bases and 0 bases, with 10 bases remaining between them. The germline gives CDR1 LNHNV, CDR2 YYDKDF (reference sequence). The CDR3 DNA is TGTGCCACCAGCAGACAAAGGACTGCAACTAATGAAAAACTGTTTTTT. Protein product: CATSRQRTATNEKLFF.

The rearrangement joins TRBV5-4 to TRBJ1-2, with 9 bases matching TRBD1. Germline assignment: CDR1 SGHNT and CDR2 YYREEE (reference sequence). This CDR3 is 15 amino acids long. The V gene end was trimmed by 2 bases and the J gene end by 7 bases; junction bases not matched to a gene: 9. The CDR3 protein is CASSFRWTGDSGYTF. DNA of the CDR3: TGTGCCAGCAGCTTTAGATGGACAGGGGATAGTGGCTACACCTTC.